The 30 T cell receptor beta chains presented below share a single source sample, sequenced in a study of monozygotic twins with inflammatory bowel disease. TCRdb processed the 5' RACE reads again and assigns one entry to each CDR3 protein, with no DNA. The listing contains over 350,000 distinct CDR3 sequences. The sample was blood. The receptors shown here come from a human donor with ulcerative colitis or Crohn's disease, or a healthy co-twin of an affected twin (not recorded which).

V gene TRBV9 combines with J gene TRBJ2-5; TCRdb's assignment of TRBD1 cannot be checked, as there is no DNA. This CDR3 has 16 amino acids. Germline values: CDR1 SGDLS, CDR2 YYNGEE. This chain's CDR3 is CASSVRGGAGEETQYF. Using reference TRBV9 and TRBJ2-5 for the parts outside the CDR3, the full variable domain is DSGVTQTPKHLITATGQRVTLRCSPRSGDLSVYWYQQSLDQGLQFLIQYYNGEERAKGNILERFSAQQFPDLHSELNLSSLELGDSALYFCASSVRGGAGEETQYFGPGTRLLVL.

This sequence joins TRBV20-1 and TRBJ2-3; absent DNA, TCRdb's TRBD2 call cannot be checked. The CDR3 sequence is 15 residues long. Germline loops: CDR1 DFQATT, CDR2 SNEGSKA (reference sequence). Here the CDR3 reads CSAGGSGVSTDTQYF.

The chain has TRBV6-5 and TRBJ2-2; TCRdb's assignment of TRBD2 cannot be checked, as there is no DNA. The CDR3 has 17 amino acids. From germline, CDR1 is MNHEY and CDR2 SVGAGI. The CDR3 sequence: CASSYSMASGGTGELFF.

This chain joins TRBV18 and TRBJ1-2; TCRdb outputs TRBD1, but without DNA this stays unchecked. The germline gives CDR1 KGHSH, CDR2 LQKENI. This CDR3 is built from 17 residues. The CDR3 region is CASSPSSWDREKDGYTF.

The chain links TRBV5-4 to TRBJ1-1; TCRdb's D call, TRBD1, is unchecked because there is no DNA. The CDR3 extends over 13 amino acids. The germline V gene has CDR1 SGHNT and CDR2 YYREEE (reference sequence). The CDR3 reads CASSPGTLKVAFF.

The V call is TRBV7-6, the J call TRBJ1-1. Germline assignment: CDR1 SGHVS and CDR2 FNYEAQ. The CDR3 length is 14 residues. The CDR3 loop reads CASSLVESTPEAFF.

The chain links TRBV7-2 to TRBJ1-3. The CDR3 sequence is 12 residues long. Looked up from germline, CDR1 is SGHTA and CDR2 is FQGNSA. The CDR3: CASSEQRNTIYF.

This rearrangement joins TRBV6-6 to TRBJ2-5; TCRdb's D gene call, TRBD1, goes unchecked for lack of DNA. Germline CDR1 MNHNY, CDR2 SVGAGI (reference sequence). The CDR3 is 12 residues long. CDR3: CASSTGEETQYF.

The rearrangement uses TRBV20-1 and TRBJ2-5. The CDR3 totals 14 residues. Germline V gives CDR1 DFQATT, CDR2 SNEGSKA (reference sequence). The CDR3 reads CSATGYGTQETQYF.

The genes are TRBV29-1 and TRBJ2-1; TCRdb proposes TRBD2, but this gene call is untestable without DNA. CDR1 and CDR2 (germline): SQVTM, ANQGSEA. There are 15 residues in the CDR3. The CDR3 loop is CSVEARGLSNNEQFF.

J is TRBJ2-3 and V is TRBV7-9; TCRdb designates TRBD2, a call that cannot be tested without DNA. CDR1 SEHNR and CDR2 FQNEAQ come from the germline V gene (reference sequence). The CDR3 totals 16 residues. The CDR3 reads CASSSYSGGRTDTQYF.

The chain uses TRBV7-2 and TRBJ1-1; TCRdb's assignment of TRBD1 cannot be checked, as there is no DNA. The germline gives CDR1 SGHTA, CDR2 FQGNSA. The CDR3 runs to 15 residues. This chain's CDR3 is CASSRSRWGNTEAFF.

The J gene is TRBJ1-1, the V gene TRBV20-1; TCRdb gives TRBD1 as the D gene, but with no DNA this cannot be confirmed. Germline V gene lookup returns CDR1 DFQATT and CDR2 SNEGSKA (reference sequence). The CDR3 loop spans 12 amino acids. CDR3 amino acids: CSARRGRTEAFF.

The J gene is TRBJ2-7, the V gene TRBV29-1; TCRdb gives TRBD1 as the D gene, but with no DNA this cannot be confirmed. Per germline, CDR1 SQVTM and CDR2 ANQGSEA. CDR3 length: 16 residues. The CDR3 protein is CSVEEPRGRDSSMQYF.

J is TRBJ1-6 and V is TRBV12-3 or TRBV12-4. This CDR3 has 18 amino acids. This CDR3 reads CASSYPTRQSSYNSPLHF.

The chain combines TRBV19 with TRBJ1-5; TCRdb outputs TRBD1, but without DNA this stays unchecked. Germline V gives CDR1 LNHDA, CDR2 SQIVND (reference sequence). This CDR3 is built from 16 residues. CDR3 region: CASTRGTGGSNQPQHF.

This CDR3 reads CASSWRAGGFYNEQFF. The chain combines TRBV7-2 with TRBJ2-1; TCRdb's assignment of TRBD2 cannot be checked, as there is no DNA. CDR1 is SGHTA, CDR2 FQGNSA, per germline. The CDR3 is made up of 16 amino acids.

The rearrangement uses TRBV7-9 and TRBJ2-3; checking the TCRdb D call of TRBD2 is not possible without DNA. The CDR3 has 14 residues. Germline loops: CDR1 SEHNR, CDR2 FQNEAQ (reference sequence). The CDR3 loop is CASSRGSVGDTQYF.

The chain employs TRBV7-2 and TRBJ2-7. The CDR3 is 15 amino acids. Germline V gene lookup returns CDR1 SGHTA and CDR2 FQGNSA. This CDR3 reads CASSLAPGSPYEQYF. The entire variable domain, with the rest obtained from reference TRBV7-2 and TRBJ2-7, is as follows: GAGVSQSPSNKVTEKGKDVELRCDPISGHTALYWYRQSLGQGLEFLIYFQGNSAPDKSGLPSDRFSAERTGGSVSTLTIQRTQQEDSAVYLCASSLAPGSPYEQYFGPGTRLTVT.

The chain joins TRBV7-9 to TRBJ2-1. This CDR3 has 16 residues. Germline loops: CDR1 SEHNR, CDR2 FQNEAQ (reference sequence). The CDR3 loop is CASSFPSPGSYNEQFF.

The chain combines TRBV7-2 with TRBJ2-1. The CDR3 has 11 amino acids. Germline loops: CDR1 SGHTA, CDR2 FQGNSA. CDR3 sequence: CASSTYNEQFF.

V gene TRBV7-6 combines with J gene TRBJ1-1; TCRdb's assignment of TRBD1 cannot be checked, as there is no DNA. The CDR3 covers 13 residues. Per the germline V gene, CDR1 is SGHVS and CDR2 is FNYEAQ. The CDR3 spells CASSNQGYTEAFF.

V is TRBV19 and J is TRBJ2-1; TCRdb's D call of TRBD2 is untestable without DNA. From germline, CDR1 is LNHDA and CDR2 SQIVND (reference sequence). CDR3 size: 14 residues. The CDR3 is CASSIGPRVDEQFF.

This chain connects TRBV5-6 to TRBJ2-1; the D call of TRBD1 rests on TCRdb alone, since no DNA is present to check it. The CDR3 is made up of 17 amino acids. Per the germline V gene, CDR1 is SGHDT and CDR2 is YYEEEE. The CDR3 region is CASSSISGTGFFYEQFF.

The chain joins TRBV9 to TRBJ2-1; TCRdb's D call, TRBD2, is unchecked because there is no DNA. Germline CDR1 SGDLS, CDR2 YYNGEE. The CDR3 covers 15 residues. The CDR3 spells CASSRGRTAGNEQFF. The full variable domain, rest sourced from reference TRBV9 and TRBJ2-1, is DSGVTQTPKHLITATGQRVTLRCSPRSGDLSVYWYQQSLDQGLQFLIQYYNGEERAKGNILERFSAQQFPDLHSELNLSSLELGDSALYFCASSRGRTAGNEQFFGPGTRLTVL.

This chain uses TRBV3-1 with TRBJ2-7; TCRdb returns TRBD2, unconfirmable since there is no DNA. The germline V gene has CDR1 LGHDT and CDR2 YNNKEL (reference sequence). This CDR3 is built from 16 residues. The CDR3: CASSLGTSGPTYEQYF.

The chain has TRBV20-1 and TRBJ2-7; TCRdb designates TRBD1, a call that cannot be tested without DNA. Per the germline V gene, CDR1 is DFQATT and CDR2 is SNEGSKA (reference sequence). The CDR3 is made up of 17 amino acids. CDR3 region: CSAMSLVGGGLGNEQYF.

The V gene is TRBV12-3 or TRBV12-4, the J gene TRBJ2-1; TCRdb selects TRBD2, and the lack of DNA leaves this call unchecked. CDR3 length equals 16 residues. The chain's CDR3 is CASSLKGSGVYNEQFF.

The chain recombines TRBV5-1 with TRBJ1-3. The CDR3 contains 17 residues. Germline CDR1 is SGHRS and CDR2 is YFSETQ. The CDR3 loop is CASSLEENSFSGNTIYF. The entire variable domain, with the rest obtained from reference TRBV5-1 and TRBJ1-3, is as follows: KAGVTQTPRYLIKTRGQQVTLSCSPISGHRSVSWYQQTPGQGLQFLFEYFSETQRNKGNFPGRFSGRQFSNSRSEMNVSTLELGDSALYLCASSLEENSFSGNTIYFGEGSWLTVV.

The CDR3 sequence: CASSVRHLNTEAFF. The chain links TRBV9 to TRBJ1-1. The CDR3 covers 14 residues. Germline-derived CDR1 and CDR2 are SGDLS and YYNGEE.